These T cell receptor beta chains were read from a single sample in a study of blood T cell repertoires in COVID-19. Some clones are missing from TCRdb's copy, which holds only in-frame ones; the method was immunoSEQ multiplex PCR. The data hold about 160,000 clones, with around 85% observed a single time. The sample was peripheral blood. The receptor source for this set is a human donor with acute or convalescent COVID-19. The donor label of this sample is uncertain. Each CDR3 is given with its conserved first and last residue. The D gene is left open where the match is weak.

d_call j_call v_call cdr3_aa cdr3_nt
NA TRBJ1-2 TRBV18 CASSSLEGGYTF TGTGCCAGCTCATCACTTGAGGGTGGCTACACCTTC
NA TRBJ1-1 TRBV19 CASSSGRGNTEAFF TGTGCCAGTAGTTCGGGCAGGGGGAACACTGAAGCTTTCTTT
TRBD1 TRBJ1-3 TRBV9 CASSVSGQGSNTIYF TGTGCCAGCAGCGTCTCTGGACAGGGGTCGAACACCATATATTTT
TRBD2 TRBJ2-5 TRBV18 CASSQRLAVTGQETQYF TGTGCCAGCTCGCAGCGACTAGCGGTTACGGGGCAAGAGACCCAGTACTTC
TRBD1 TRBJ2-1 TRBV5-4 CASSHRGRGPNNEQFF TGTGCCAGCAGCCACAGGGGGCGAGGTCCGAACAATGAGCAGTTCTTC
TRBD1 TRBJ1-2 TRBV5-1 CASSLGGTGDGYTF TGCGCCAGCAGCTTGGGAGGGACAGGGGATGGCTACACCTTC
NA TRBJ1-6 TRBV2 CASSGSGSRSHSPLHF TGTGCCAGCAGTGGATCCGGCTCGAGGTCCCATTCACCCCTCCACTTT
NA TRBJ1-1 TRBV29-1 CSVGGFDSPLRAFF TGCAGCGTTGGCGGCTTCGACAGCCCCCTGAGAGCTTTCTTT
TRBD1 TRBJ2-5 TRBV3-1/TRBV3-2 CASSQRRTGWGETQYF TGTGCCAGCAGCCAAAGAAGGACAGGGTGGGGAGAGACCCAGTACTTC
TRBD1 TRBJ1-1 TRBV18 CASSALGPGTGESTEAFF TGTGCCAGCTCAGCCCTAGGTCCCGGGACAGGGGAAAGCACTGAAGCTTTCTTT
NA TRBJ1-5 TRBV7-6 CASSPRQGGDQPQHF TGTGCCAGCAGCCCGCGGCAAGGGGGGGATCAGCCCCAGCATTTT
NA TRBJ1-1 TRBV3-1/TRBV3-2 CASSQIFGGKGLGDTEAFF TGTGCCAGCAGCCAAATATTTGGGGGGAAAGGGCTAGGCGACACTGAAGCTTTCTTT
NA TRBJ2-6 TRBV5-4 CASSLGGQSGANVLTF TGTGCCAGCAGCTTGGGAGGGCAATCTGGGGCCAACGTCCTGACTTTC
NA TRBJ1-2 TRBV24-1 CATSDPDYGYTF TGTGCCACCAGTGACCCGGACTATGGCTACACCTTC
NA TRBJ2-3 TRBV9 CASSVSTDTQYF TGTGCCAGCAGCGTCTCCACAGATACGCAGTATTTT
TRBD1 TRBJ1-2 TRBV20-1 CSASSGDRIGGGYTF TGCAGTGCTAGTAGTGGGGACAGGATTGGGGGCGGCTACACCTTC
NA TRBJ1-1 TRBV6-4 CASSDSRLKAEAFF TGTGCCAGCAGTGACTCGAGGCTTAAAGCCGAAGCTTTCTTT
TRBD1 TRBJ2-3 TRBV7-3 CASSLSTGGRTDTQYF TGTGCCAGCAGCTTAAGTACAGGGGGCCGGACAGATACGCAGTATTTT
TRBD2 TRBJ2-1 TRBV5-1 CASSPRLAGGYNEQFF TGCGCCAGCAGCCCCAGACTAGCGGGGGGGTACAATGAGCAGTTCTTC
NA TRBJ1-2 TRBV3-1/TRBV3-2 CASSQVSGKESYTF TGTGCCAGCAGCCAAGTGTCGGGTAAGGAGAGCTACACCTTC
NA TRBJ1-5 TRBV13 CASSLQGGQPQHF TGTGCCAGCAGCTTACAGGGAGGTCAGCCCCAGCATTTT
TRBD1 TRBJ1-4 TRBV27 CASSFGDRGREKLFF TGTGCCAGCAGTTTCGGAGACAGGGGAAGAGAAAAACTGTTTTTT
TRBD2 TRBJ2-2 TRBV29-1 CSVEAPLAGVPGELFF TGCAGCGTTGAAGCGCCTCTAGCGGGGGTCCCCGGGGAGCTGTTTTTT